Here is one T cell receptor beta chain with its context. The antigen remains undetermined. The sample comes from a study of CXCR3-negative and CXCR3-positive naive CD8 T cells. Study results and limitations: TRB CDR3s of CXCR3-positive naive cells were more hydrophobic than those of CXCR3-negative naive cells. PBMCs showed partially decreased CXCR3 expression after cryopreservation, and most assays used fresh PBMCs.

cDNA libraries for TRB were generated by 5' RACE incorporating UMI labels. After re-calling the 5' RACE reads, TCRdb lists one entry per CDR3 protein, DNA absent. The sample has around 160,000 distinct CDR3 sequences, and its top ten clones hold about 0.3%. The CDR3 length is 13 residues. Germline lookup yields CDR1 MNHEY and CDR2 SVGEGT. The V and J genes are TRBV6-2 or TRBV6-3 and TRBJ2-7. The specimen was naive CXCR3+ CD8+ T cells from blood. Subset indicated: CD45RO-CCR7+CD27+CD95- naive CD8+ T cells expressing CXCR3 (TNR3+). This clonotype was sampled from a human donor in good health. Some clones in this sample may be carry-over from other donors' samples. This CDR3 reads CASSYTGLYEQYF.